Shown below are 26 T cell receptor beta chains from a single sample sequenced in a study of early T cells in non-severe SARS-CoV-2 infection (TCRdb year 2021). Libraries were built with 5' RACE. TCRdb lists the instrument as NextSeq 500. In TCRdb, the public reads were trimmed at Q25 with fastp and aligned with MiXCR, with productive beta chains retained. Duplicate CDR3 protein sequences are folded into a single record with the most common DNA and genes. This sample gives tens of thousands of distinct CDR3 sequences in total; over 8% of them show up just once. In total, the top ten clones hold roughly 4.8% of the sample. The material was whole blood, obtained at baseline. The source of these receptors is an adult who was a healthcare worker with PCR-confirmed SARS-CoV-2 infection or an uninfected control (not recorded which).

This clonotype was picked up many times. Compared with germline, one end of the junction differs, possibly owing to a read error. The chain joins TRBV7-7 to TRBJ2-3; TRBD2 matches at 11 bases. Germline assignment: CDR1 SSHAT and CDR2 FNYEAQ (reference sequence). CDR3 size: 15 residues. CDR3 sequence (DNA): TGTGCTAGCAGCGCGGGACTAGCGGGCACAGATACGCAGTATTTT. Translation gives CASSAGLAGTDTQYF.

The chain combines TRBV3-1 with TRBJ2-1; D uncertain. Trimming removed 8 bases at V and 3 bases at J, with 8 bases between. The CDR3 contains 12 residues. CDR1 is LGHDT, CDR2 YNNKEL, per germline (reference sequence). The CDR3 loop is CASGKNYNEQFF. The CDR3 coding sequence is TGTGCCAGCGGGAAGAACTACAATGAGCAGTTCTTC.

The table lists this clonotype with a count of one. The V call is TRBV5-1, the J call TRBJ2-1; 8 bases are shared with TRBD2. The V segment lost 4 bases and the J segment 2 bases; nucleotides outside the gene matches: 11. The germline V gene has CDR1 SGHRS and CDR2 YFSETQ. This CDR3 is built from 17 residues. The CDR3, as DNA: TGCGCCAGCAGCGCTAATTCACTAGCGGCGGCCTACAATGAGCAGTTCTTC. It encodes CASSANSLAAAYNEQFF. Using reference TRBV5-1 and TRBJ2-1 for the parts outside the CDR3, the full variable domain is KAGVTQTPRYLIKTRGQQVTLSCSPISGHRSVSWYQQTPGQGLQFLFEYFSETQRNKGNFPGRFSGRQFSNSRSEMNVSTLELGDSALYLCASSANSLAAAYNEQFFGPGTRLTVL.

This sequence joins TRBV9 and TRBJ1-4, with D hard to call. This CDR3 is 15 amino acids long. V was pared by 3 bases and J by 7 bases, with 16 bases between. Germline-derived CDR1 and CDR2 are SGDLS and YYNGEE. DNA of the CDR3: TGTGCCAGCAGCGAGCCCGGCGCGGCGGCTGAAAAACTGTTTTTT. This translates into CASSEPGAAAEKLFF.

This clonotype was picked up many times. The chain employs TRBV30 and TRBJ1-5, with TRBD1 matching 9 bases. J gave up 5 bases and V 0 bases, and 5 bases lay outside the gene matches. This CDR3 is 15 amino acids long. From germline, CDR1 is GTSNPN and CDR2 SVGIG (reference sequence). CDR3 region: CAWSVRGQGHQPQHF. As DNA, the CDR3 is TGTGCCTGGAGTGTCAGAGGACAGGGGCATCAGCCCCAGCATTTT.

This chain connects TRBV20-1 to TRBJ1-1, with a weak D call TRBD1 (5 bases). Germline V CDR1 and CDR2: DFQATT, SNEGSKA (reference sequence). Trimming took off 5 bases at V and 3 bases at J, with 16 bases between the two ends. CDR3 length: 14 amino acids. In nucleotides, the CDR3 is TGCAGTGCTGAACCCCAGAGGGGATACACTGAAGCTTTCTTT. The encoded protein is CSAEPQRGYTEAFF.

This chain's CDR3 is CASSLGVSGAYEQYF. The CDR3, as DNA: TGTGCCAGCAGCTTAGGCGTTAGCGGGGCTTACGAGCAGTACTTC. This chain connects TRBV11-2 to TRBJ2-7; 8 bases map to TRBD2. The CDR3 is 15 amino acids. Germline trimming cut 1 base from V and 4 bases from J; bases unmatched to any gene: 6. Germline values: CDR1 SGHAT, CDR2 FQNNGV.

This sequence joins TRBV29-1 and TRBJ2-1, with 10 bases lining up with TRBD2. The trim removed 5 bases at V and 4 bases at J, leaving 5 bases unmatched. Germline assignment: CDR1 SQVTM and CDR2 ANQGSEA. This CDR3 is built from 14 residues. The CDR3 bases are TGCAGCGTTCCCGGGACTAGCGTATACAATGAGCAGTTCTTC. This encodes CSVPGTSVYNEQFF.

The chain joins TRBV11-2 to TRBJ1-2, with D possibly being TRBD1 (5 bases). The CDR3 extends over 15 amino acids. Between the trimmed V and J ends, which lost 2 bases and 0 bases, there was a span of 10 bases. From germline, CDR1 is SGHAT and CDR2 FQNNGV. CDR3 in amino acids: CASSLRAGANYGYTF. The DNA of the CDR3 is TGTGCCAGCAGCTTAAGGGCGGGGGCTAACTATGGCTACACCTTC.

J is TRBJ2-1 and V is TRBV28, with D hard to call. This CDR3 is built from 13 residues. In germline, CDR1 is MDHEN, CDR2 SYDVKM. Trimming shortened V by 7 bases and J by 7 bases, and 14 bases separated the two germline ends. CDR3 coding DNA: TGTGCCAGCAATGCCGGAGTTGGGAATGAGCAGTTCTTC. It encodes CASNAGVGNEQFF.

Details on this clonotype: The missing conserved phenylalanine or tryptophan at the end of this CDR3 makes a read error likely. This rearrangement joins TRBV4-3 to TRBJ2-6, with a tentative D call TRBD1 (6 bases). The length of the CDR3 is 18 residues. CDR1 and CDR2 from the germline V gene are LGHNA and YSLEER. The V end lost 2 bases, the J end lost 0 bases, and 14 bases lay between the germline ends. CDR3 region: CASSQKQGSSSGANVLTY. CDR3 coding DNA: TGCGCCAGCAGCCAAAAACAGGGATCAAGCTCTGGGGCCAACGTCCTGACTTAC.

This clonotype was observed a few times. The V call is TRBV27, the J call TRBJ2-1, with D perhaps being TRBD1 or TRBD2 (7 bases each). This CDR3 contains 17 residues. CDR1 and CDR2 from the germline V gene are MNHEY and SMNVEV (reference sequence). Trimming took off 6 bases at V and 4 bases at J, with 22 bases between the two ends. In DNA, the CDR3 is TGTGCCAGCAGCCGCGACCTGGCAGGGGGAGGGTACAATGAGCAGTTCTTC. Protein: CASSRDLAGGGYNEQFF.

The table lists this clonotype with a few counts. This chain links TRBV18 with TRBJ2-1, with D perhaps matching TRBD1 (5 bases). The CDR3 spans 14 residues. The V and J ends lost 4 bases and 4 bases respectively, with 11 bases between them. Per germline, CDR1 KGHSH and CDR2 LQKENI. The DNA for the CDR3 is TGTGCCAGCTCACGCCCGACAGAGTACAATGAGCAGTTCTTC. It yields the protein CASSRPTEYNEQFF.

This clonotype has ten or more counts. The chain joins TRBV28 to TRBJ2-2; 8 positions agree with TRBD2. V trimming: 5 bases; J trimming: 7 bases; junction bases outside the gene matches: 3. The CDR3 runs to 13 residues. From germline, CDR1 is MDHEN and CDR2 SYDVKM. This CDR3 reads CASSRAGVGELFF. Written as DNA, the CDR3 is TGTGCCAGCAGTCGAGCGGGAGTCGGGGAGCTGTTTTTT.

This clonotype was seen a few times. V gene TRBV19 combines with J gene TRBJ2-1; no definite D call. V gave up 7 bases and J gave up 1 base, with 8 bases separating them. The CDR3 consists of 13 residues. Germline CDR1 is LNHDA and CDR2 is SQIVND (reference sequence). The CDR3 DNA reads TGTGCCAGTATGAAGGATTCCTACAATGAGCAGTTCTTC. It codes for CASMKDSYNEQFF.

This clonotype was detected a few times. The V and J genes are TRBV20-1 and TRBJ1-1; D not certain. The ends were cut back, 4 bases at V and 0 bases at J, with 3 bases in the middle. The length of the CDR3 is 11 residues. The V gene's germline CDR1 is DFQATT and CDR2 SNEGSKA (reference sequence). The CDR3 DNA reads as TGCAGTGCTATGATGAACACTGAAGCTTTCTTT. As protein: CSAMMNTEAFF.

This chain joins TRBV27 and TRBJ2-3; D may be TRBD1 (5 bases). From germline, CDR1 is MNHEY and CDR2 SMNVEV (reference sequence). V shed 2 bases and J shed 3 bases, with 9 bases lying between them. The CDR3 loop spans 14 amino acids. CDR3 loop: CASSLKAGTDTQYF. The CDR3 DNA sequence: TGTGCCAGCAGTTTAAAGGCAGGGACAGATACGCAGTATTTT.

A few counts support this clonotype. The J gene is TRBJ2-3, the V gene TRBV11-2; D unclear. CDR3 length: 14 amino acids. Germline V lookup: CDR1 SGHAT, CDR2 FQNNGV. V was trimmed by 6 bases and J by 0 bases, leaving 10 bases between them. The CDR3 is CASRRLTSTDTQYF. DNA for the CDR3: TGTGCCAGCAGGAGACTTACTAGCACAGATACGCAGTATTTT.

This clonotype has ten or more counts. The chain is built from TRBV7-9 and TRBJ2-3; D may be TRBD2 (5 bases). The CDR3 is made up of 13 amino acids. Germline V gene data show CDR1 as SEHNR and CDR2 as FQNEAQ (reference sequence). V gave up 1 base and J gave up 5 bases, with 7 bases separating them. The CDR3 DNA is TGTGCCAGCAGCTTAGACGGGGAAGATACGCAGTATTTT. It yields the protein CASSLDGEDTQYF.

This clonotype was counted between two and nine times. The V call is TRBV5-1, the J call TRBJ1-2, with 9 bases lining up with TRBD1. The germline CDR1 and CDR2 sequences are SGHRS and YFSETQ. Trimming removed 3 bases from V and 2 bases from J; junction bases left unmatched: 5. The CDR3 has 15 residues. The CDR3 protein is CASSSTGTGNYGYTF. CDR3 bases: TGCGCCAGCAGCTCGACCGGGACAGGGAACTATGGCTACACCTTC.

This clonotype occurred many times. CDR3 residues: CASSLDAGLISYNEQFF. The DNA for the CDR3 is TGTGCCAGCAGCTTAGACGCGGGGTTAATTTCCTACAATGAGCAGTTCTTC. This rearrangement joins TRBV7-9 to TRBJ2-1; the D gene is possibly TRBD2 (6 bases). V lost 1 base and J 1 base, leaving 14 bases between the germline ends. The V gene's germline CDR1 is SEHNR and CDR2 FQNEAQ (reference sequence). The CDR3 length is 17 residues.

In this sample, this clonotype turned up many times. This chain uses TRBV19 with TRBJ1-5; TRBD1 is a possible D gene (6 bases). The V gene lost 3 bases and the J gene lost 6 bases, with 21 bases spanning the gap. The length of the CDR3 is 17 residues. CDR1 and CDR2 from the germline V gene are LNHDA and SQIVND (reference sequence). The CDR3 protein is CASSIFRGAGRPQPQHF. The CDR3 nucleotides read TGTGCCAGTAGTATCTTTCGGGGGGCAGGGAGGCCTCAGCCCCAGCATTTT.

This clonotype was counted at least ten times. V and J are TRBV12-3 or TRBV12-4 and TRBJ1-2; D may be TRBD1 (6 bases). V was trimmed by 2 bases and J by 8 bases, leaving 24 bases between them. The CDR3 loop spans 17 amino acids. In DNA, the CDR3 is TGTGCCAGCAGTTTAAGGTCGTCGTTCCAGGGGCGAAGGGGCTACACCTTC. It translates to CASSLRSSFQGRRGYTF.

This clonotype was counted ten times or more. The chain joins TRBV30 to TRBJ2-2; D possibly uses TRBD1 or TRBD2 (6 bases each). The CDR3 has 13 amino acids. Trimming shortened V by 0 bases and J by 5 bases, and 7 bases separated the two germline ends. Germline V CDR1 and CDR2: GTSNPN, SVGIG (reference sequence). Here the CDR3 reads CAWSVGGTGELFF. The CDR3 region has the DNA TGTGCCTGGAGTGTAGGGGGGACCGGGGAGCTGTTTTTT.

The chain links TRBV20-1 to TRBJ2-3; no definite D call. Per germline, CDR1 DFQATT and CDR2 SNEGSKA (reference sequence). This CDR3 has 14 residues. Trimming removed 4 bases at V and 2 bases at J, with 13 bases between. In DNA, the CDR3 is TGCAGTGCTAAATCGGGCTACTCCACAGATACGCAGTATTTT. Protein product: CSAKSGYSTDTQYF.

The chain recombines TRBV29-1 with TRBJ2-7; perhaps TRBD1 as D (6 bases). CDR3 size: 11 residues. CDR1 and CDR2 (germline): SQVTM, ANQGSEA. The V and J ends lost 7 bases and 5 bases respectively, with 12 bases between them. CDR3 DNA: TGCAGCGCTGGACAGATTGACGAGCAGTACTTC. It translates to CSAGQIDEQYF.